The 3 T cell receptor beta chains below come from one sample, sequenced in a study of T cell changes during pregnancy in multiple sclerosis. Measured with immunoSEQ multiplex PCR; TCRdb has only the in-frame clones, and not every one. Here the sample spans about 75,000 clones, 80% to 90% being singletons. The specimen comprised peripheral blood, sampled in the first trimester of pregnancy. These receptors came from a female donor in good health, enrolled as a control in a pregnancy study.

The V call is TRBV2, the J call TRBJ1-3, with 7 bases aligning to TRBD1. The length of the CDR3 is 14 residues. CDR1 and CDR2 (germline): SNHLY, FYNNEI. The V and J ends lost 6 bases and 2 bases, in that order; junction bases with no gene match: 4. CDR3 sequence reads: CASRDDRAGNTIYF. CDR3 coding DNA: TGTGCCAGCAGGGATGACAGGGCTGGAAACACCATATATTTT.

The V gene is TRBV5-4, the J gene TRBJ1-2; a weak D match, TRBD1 (6 bases). This CDR3 spans 14 amino acids. Trimming cost V 4 bases and J 5 bases, with 15 bases left between them. Germline loops: CDR1 SGHNT, CDR2 YYREEE (reference sequence). In DNA, the CDR3 is TGTGCCAGCAGCCTAGTAGCAACAGGGTATGGCTACACCTTC. Translated, it gives CASSLVATGYGYTF. Filled out from reference TRBV5-4 and TRBJ1-2, the complete variable domain reads ETGVTQSPTHLIKTRGQQVTLRCSSQSGHNTVSWYQQALGQGPQFIFQYYREEENGRGNFPPRFSGLQFPNYSSELNVNALELDDSALYLCASSLVATGYGYTFGSGTRLTVV.

The chain uses TRBV4-3 and TRBJ1-2; 7 positions agree with TRBD1. Trimming cost V 5 bases and J 4 bases; bases outside gene matches: 4. Germline CDR1 and CDR2: LGHNA and YSLEER. The CDR3 sequence is 13 residues long. This CDR3 reads CASSFRDSYGYTF. CDR3 DNA: TGCGCCAGCAGCTTTCGGGACAGCTATGGCTACACCTTC.